Listed here are 20 T cell receptor beta chains from one sample, sequenced in a study of a mutant IDH1 vaccine in newly diagnosed glioma. Time point of the sample: week 47, end of study. All doses held 300 ug of mutant IDH1 20-mer peptide, with topical imiquimod. Sequencing was performed with immunoSEQ multiplex PCR; in TCRdb, only in-frame clones are kept and a portion is missing. The table includes roughly 56,000 clones, less than 85% detected once. What these receptors recognize is not known. Sequencing used PBMCs, obtained from a glioma patient whose treatment included an IDH1 peptide vaccine. The source is a woman aged 40 to 50 with glioma. Some clones in this sample may be carry-over from other donors' samples.

CDR3 amino acids: CALKRDRASTDTQYF. The CDR3, as DNA: TGTGCCCTTAAGCGGGACAGGGCTAGCACAGATACGCAGTATTTT. V and J are TRBV2 and TRBJ2-3; 9 positions match TRBD1. With 11 bases clipped from V and 0 bases from J, the junction kept 9 bases outside the gene matches. Germline V CDR1 and CDR2: SNHLY, FYNNEI. This CDR3 is built from 15 residues.

The chain carries TRBV5-6 and TRBJ1-4; 7 bases line up with TRBD1. V trimming: 2 bases; J trimming: 4 bases; junction bases outside the gene matches: 8. The CDR3 covers 16 residues. The germline V gene encodes CDR1 SGHDT and CDR2 YYEEEE. The CDR3 DNA reads TGTGCCAGCAGCTTTCGGACAGGCAGCTTTAATGAAAAACTGTTTTTT. It yields the protein CASSFRTGSFNEKLFF.

The chain has TRBV7-2 and TRBJ2-7; 9 nucleotides line up with TRBD1. The trim removed 6 bases at V and 1 base at J, leaving 7 bases unmatched. Germline V gives CDR1 SGHTA, CDR2 FQGNSA. This CDR3 spans 15 amino acids. In DNA form, the CDR3 reads TGTGCCAGCAGGACCGGGACAGGGCTTTCCTACGAGCAGTACTTC. Translation gives CASRTGTGLSYEQYF.

CDR3 loop: CASGLVLDRTTGELFF. As DNA, the CDR3 is TGTGCTAGTGGTTTGGTACTGGACAGAACAACCGGGGAGCTGTTTTTT. The V gene is TRBV12-5, the J gene TRBJ2-2, with a weak D call TRBD1 (6 bases). From germline, CDR1 is LGHNT and CDR2 FRNRAP. The CDR3 length is 16 residues. V lost 0 bases, J lost 5 bases, and 13 bases lay in between.

This clone was found a few times. The rearrangement links TRBV30 to TRBJ1-5; the D gene is possibly TRBD1 (5 bases). Per the germline V gene, CDR1 is GTSNPN and CDR2 is SVGIG (reference sequence). This CDR3 spans 14 amino acids. V was shortened by 0 bases and J by 5 bases, with 11 bases between the two germline ends. In DNA, the CDR3 is TGTGCCTGGAGTGTAATGGGGGGATATCAGCCCCAGCATTTT. Translating it yields CAWSVMGGYQPQHF.

This chain connects TRBV2 to TRBJ2-5, with unresolved D. V dropped 8 bases and J dropped 5 bases, with 18 bases sitting between them. The germline CDR1 and CDR2 sequences are SNHLY and FYNNEI. This CDR3 comprises 14 residues. The chain's CDR3 is CASGVGLLRETQYF. The CDR3 DNA sequence: TGTGCCAGCGGAGTAGGTCTCCTTAGGGAGACCCAGTACTTC.

The chain combines TRBV4-1 with TRBJ1-1; unclear D gene. CDR3 length: 13 amino acids. CDR1 and CDR2 from the germline V gene are MGHRA and YSYEKL. V gave up 7 bases and J gave up 6 bases, with 15 bases separating them. CDR3 residues: CASTWRSQSEAFF. The CDR3 DNA follows: TGCGCCAGCACATGGAGAAGCCAATCTGAAGCTTTCTTT.

This chain connects TRBV2 to TRBJ1-1, with D possibly TRBD1 on 5 matching bases. CDR3 size: 12 residues. The V gene's germline CDR1 is SNHLY and CDR2 FYNNEI. Trimming removed 8 bases at V and 7 bases at J, with 14 bases between. CDR3 sequence: CASGGRRGEAFF. DNA for the CDR3: TGTGCCAGCGGGGGAAGGAGGGGTGAAGCTTTCTTT.

V is TRBV9 and J is TRBJ2-5, with 16 bases that match TRBD2. The CDR3 consists of 17 residues. Germline V gives CDR1 SGDLS, CDR2 YYNGEE. With 0 bases clipped from V and 6 bases from J, the junction kept 5 bases outside the gene matches. The CDR3 coding sequence is TGTGCCAGCAGCGTAGCAGGGACTAGCGGGGGGGCGAAGACCCAGTACTTC. The encoded protein is CASSVAGTSGGAKTQYF.

This clone was picked up a small number of times. The chain links TRBV29-1 to TRBJ1-2; no clear D gene. The germline V gene has CDR1 SQVTM and CDR2 ANQGSEA. The ends were cut back, 4 bases at V and 8 bases at J, with 8 bases in the middle. This CDR3 comprises 10 residues. CDR3 sequence (DNA): TGCAGCGTTGTTGGGGAGGGCTACACCTTC. Translating gives CSVVGEGYTF.

This chain links TRBV19 with TRBJ1-5, with TRBD1 matching over 8 bases. V shed 3 bases and J 7 bases; nucleotides not matched to a gene: 8. CDR1 is LNHDA, CDR2 SQIVND, per germline (reference sequence). The CDR3 is 15 amino acids. The CDR3 sequence is CASSISRGLRQPQHF. The CDR3 nucleotides read TGTGCCAGTAGTATCTCCAGGGGGCTTAGGCAGCCCCAGCATTTT.

V and J are TRBV6-1 and TRBJ1-6; no firm D call. V lost 4 bases and J lost 3, with 7 bases in between. The CDR3 runs 14 residues. Germline V CDR1 and CDR2: MNHNS, SASEGT. The CDR3 loop is CASSVDGYNSPLHF. In nucleotides, the CDR3 is TGTGCCAGCAGTGTAGACGGCTATAATTCACCCCTCCACTTT.

The rearrangement joins TRBV10-3 to TRBJ2-3; D call uncertain. The CDR3 is made up of 12 amino acids. V shed 2 bases and J shed 4 bases, with 4 bases lying between them. The V gene's germline CDR1 is ENHRY and CDR2 SYGVKD. CDR3 loop: CAISEGADTQYF. As DNA, the CDR3 is TGTGCCATCAGTGAGGGAGCAGATACGCAGTATTTT.

The J gene is TRBJ1-2, the V gene TRBV13; 7 positions agree with TRBD1. V trimming: 3 bases; J trimming: 7 bases; junction bases outside the gene matches: 20. CDR1 and CDR2 from the germline V gene are PRHDT and FYEKMQ (reference sequence). The CDR3 contains 18 residues. The CDR3: CASSLEAPGGGTFGGYTF. In nucleotides, the CDR3 is TGTGCCAGCAGCTTGGAAGCCCCAGGAGGGGGCACGTTTGGTGGCTACACCTTC.

This clone was recorded at least ten times. The V call is TRBV19, the J call TRBJ1-1; D gene ambiguous. V was trimmed by 7 bases and J by 1 base, leaving 7 bases between them. Germline CDR1 and CDR2: LNHDA and SQIVND (reference sequence). CDR3 size: 12 residues. CDR3: CASKRPNTEAFF. The CDR3, as DNA: TGTGCCAGTAAGCGGCCGAACACTGAAGCTTTCTTT.

The rearrangement joins TRBV11-2 to TRBJ1-2, with 10 bases matching TRBD1. Trimming removed 6 bases from V and 4 bases from J; junction bases left unmatched: 8. The length of the CDR3 is 15 residues. Germline-derived CDR1 and CDR2 are SGHAT and FQNNGV. This CDR3 reads CASREIRDRGYGYTF. Written as DNA, the CDR3 is TGTGCCAGCAGAGAGATCCGGGACAGGGGCTATGGCTACACCTTC.

This clone has just a few counts. This chain's CDR3 is CAWRDTGGGYGYTF. The DNA for the CDR3 is TGTGCCTGGAGAGACACAGGGGGCGGGTATGGCTACACCTTC. This chain connects TRBV30 to TRBJ1-2, with TRBD1 identical over 9 bases. The CDR3 totals 14 residues. Germline CDR1 is GTSNPN and CDR2 is SVGIG (reference sequence). Trimming removed 3 bases from V and 5 bases from J; junction bases left unmatched: 7.

A remark on this clone: A read error may account for a junction end that differs from germline. Here the CDR3 reads CAWSAGLRGEKRFF. Written as DNA, the CDR3 is TGTGCCTGGAGTGCGGGACTGCGGGGGGAAAAACGGTTTTTT. The chain employs TRBV30 and TRBJ1-4; D might be TRBD1 (5 bases). The V gene's germline CDR1 is GTSNPN and CDR2 SVGIG (reference sequence). The CDR3 totals 14 residues.

The chain employs TRBV7-9 and TRBJ2-1, with a weak D call TRBD2 (6 bases). V gave up 3 bases and J gave up 10 bases, with 19 bases separating them. The germline V gene has CDR1 SEHNR and CDR2 FQNEAQ (reference sequence). The CDR3 runs 15 residues. DNA for the CDR3: TGTGCCAGCAGCTTGAGGGTAGCGGCCCCTTCAGAGCAGTTCTTC. Protein sequence: CASSLRVAAPSEQFF.

This sequence joins TRBV13 and TRBJ1-6, with no clear D. Germline CDR1 PRHDT, CDR2 FYEKMQ (reference sequence). V was pared by 2 bases and J by 4 bases, with 12 bases between. The CDR3 contains 16 residues. The CDR3 DNA is TGTGCCAGCAGCTTACGGACGGCTGGGTATAATTCACCCCTCCACTTT. Its translation: CASSLRTAGYNSPLHF.